Here is one T cell receptor (beta chain) with its context. Antigen: not known. The sample is drawn from a study of blood T cells in healthy people across ages. Study summary: The template switching approach captured approximately one barcoded beta molecule for every two T cells. Whole-study findings and limits: The recorded TCR beta diversity per million T cells decreased in a roughly linear manner with age.

CDR3 size: 13 residues. PCR was performed a second time for about 7 to 12 cycles using a sample-barcoded 5' primer and a J-beta primer mix. TCRdb processed the 5' RACE reads anew with MiXCR; each CDR3 protein has one entry. The profile shows roughly 730,000 distinct CDR3 sequences, approximately 53% of them singletons. This chain links TRBV21-1 with TRBJ2-1. TRBV21-1 has pseudogene status. The sequence derives from a man in his forties or fifties in good health. The sequenced material came from blood. CDR3 DNA sequence: TGTGCCAGCAGCAGGCTCCCCTACAATGAGCAGTTCTTC. It specifies CASSRLPYNEQFF.